Below, one T cell receptor beta chain is given with its context. Some clones are missing from TCRdb's copy, which holds only in-frame ones; the method was immunoSEQ multiplex PCR. This sample carries 100,000 to 120,000 clones, roughly 87% of them seen once, and the ten largest clones take roughly 3%. This specimen belongs to a study of T cell responses to AZD1222 COVID-19 vaccine. This CDR3 is built from 14 residues. Trimming took 1 base from V and 5 from J, leaving 11 bases between them. Germline assignment: CDR1 LGHNA and CDR2 YNFKEQ. The material was peripheral blood, obtained on day 0 of MenACWY control vaccination. The rearrangement links TRBV4-2 to TRBJ2-5; no clear D. This receptor was identified in an adult in good health. The CDR3 sequence: CASSQGSGSETQYF. In nucleotides, the CDR3 is TGTGCCAGCAGCCAAGGGTCAGGCAGCGAGACCCAGTACTTC.